Presented here are 23 T cell receptor beta chains from one specimen sequenced in a study of identical twins. TCRdb reanalysed the 5' RACE reads using MiXCR and keeps one entry per CDR3 protein. The sample lists a few hundred thousand distinct CDR3 sequences, under 12% occurring once. The sequencing sample was made of memory T cells sorted from blood. These receptors originate from a man between 45 and 60 years old in good health.

This clonotype appeared a few times. The chain combines TRBV7-8 with TRBJ1-3; no clear D. The CDR3 is 14 residues long. Trimming pared 4 bases from V and 0 bases from J, leaving 7 bases between. Germline V gene lookup returns CDR1 SGHVS and CDR2 FQNEAQ. CDR3 DNA sequence: TGTGCCAGCAGCTATACGGGCTCTGGAAACACCATATATTTT. Amino acids: CASSYTGSGNTIYF.

This clonotype occurred many times. The chain uses TRBV5-1 and TRBJ2-5, with a possible D match to TRBD2 (6 bases). The V gene's germline CDR1 is SGHRS and CDR2 YFSETQ. The germline V and J ends were trimmed by 6 bases and 2 bases, with 14 bases remaining between them. CDR3 length: 14 residues. The CDR3 protein is CASKIGGLQETQYF. In nucleotides, the CDR3 is TGCGCCAGCAAAATCGGGGGACTTCAAGAGACCCAGTACTTC.

This clonotype was recorded at least ten times. V and J are TRBV4-2 and TRBJ2-7; TRBD2 is a possible D gene (5 bases). This CDR3 has 15 residues. Trimming cost V 1 base and J 2 bases, with 12 bases left between them. Germline CDR1 and CDR2: LGHNA and YNFKEQ. CDR3: CASSQGVLVPYEQYF. In DNA, the CDR3 is TGTGCCAGCAGCCAAGGAGTACTAGTTCCCTACGAGCAGTACTTC.

The chain has TRBV7-8 and TRBJ1-1; no reliable D call. V was shortened by 0 bases and J by 8 bases, with 10 bases between the two germline ends. The CDR3 is 13 residues long. CDR1 and CDR2 from the germline V gene are SGHVS and FQNEAQ. The DNA for the CDR3 is TGTGCCAGCAGCTTAGCGCTGGGAACGGAAGCTTTCTTT. Translation gives CASSLALGTEAFF. Complete variable domain (other parts from reference TRBV7-8 and TRBJ1-1): GAGVSQSPRYKVAKRGQDVALRCDPISGHVSLFWYQQALGQGPEFLTYFQNEAQLDKSGLPSDRFFAERPEGSVSTLKIQRTQQEDSAVYLCASSLALGTEAFFGQGTRLTVV.

J is TRBJ2-7 and V is TRBV5-1, with D perhaps TRBD2 (6 bases). Germline V gene data show CDR1 as SGHRS and CDR2 as YFSETQ. V was pared by 0 bases and J by 3 bases, with 10 bases between. The CDR3 contains 14 residues. This chain's CDR3 is CASSLAPGDYEQYF. For the CDR3, the DNA is TGCGCCAGCAGCTTGGCCCCGGGGGACTACGAGCAGTACTTC.

In this sample, this clonotype turned up many times. This chain joins TRBV6-1 and TRBJ2-2; 7 bases match TRBD1. V shed 9 bases and J 8 bases; nucleotides not matched to a gene: 9. This CDR3 has 13 amino acids. The germline V gene has CDR1 MNHNS and CDR2 SASEGT. CDR3 sequence (DNA): TGTGCCAGTTGGACAGGACGACGTGGGGAGCTGTTTTTT. It specifies CASWTGRRGELFF.

V and J are TRBV19 and TRBJ1-6; no clear D. With 4 bases removed from V and 9 bases from J, the gap between germline ends came to 16 bases. CDR1 is LNHDA, CDR2 SQIVND, per germline (reference sequence). There are 15 residues in the CDR3. The CDR3, as DNA: TGTGCCAGTAGTACAGACACGGGTGATGTTTCACCCCTCCACTTT. Translated, it gives CASSTDTGDVSPLHF. The full variable domain, rest sourced from reference TRBV19 and TRBJ1-6, is DGGITQSPKYLFRKEGQNVTLSCEQNLNHDAMYWYRQDPGQGLRLIYYSQIVNDFQKGDIAEGYSVSREKKESFPLTVTSAQKNPTAFYLCASSTDTGDVSPLHFGNGTRLTVT.

This clonotype came up many times. The chain recombines TRBV20-1 with TRBJ2-7; TRBD2 might be the D (6 bases). The germline V gene has CDR1 DFQATT and CDR2 SNEGSKA (reference sequence). Trimming cost V 4 bases and J 3 bases, with 22 bases left between them. The CDR3 has 16 amino acids. Here the CDR3 DNA reads TGCAGTGCTATCACCGGGGGTCTGGAGCCCTTCTACGAGCAGTACTTC. As protein: CSAITGGLEPFYEQYF.

This clonotype was seen ten or more times. The rearrangement links TRBV20-1 to TRBJ2-4, with 12 bases lining up with TRBD2. In germline, CDR1 is DFQATT, CDR2 SNEGSKA (reference sequence). CDR3 length equals 14 residues. Trimming removed 5 bases from V and 6 bases from J; junction bases left unmatched: 5. The CDR3 spells CSASSGRAGNIQYF. The DNA for the CDR3 is TGCAGTGCTTCTAGCGGGAGGGCCGGAAACATTCAGTACTTC.

V usage is TRBV4-3 and J usage is TRBJ2-3, with TRBD2 matching over 11 bases. CDR1 is LGHNA, CDR2 YSLEER, per germline. The ends lost 2 bases at V and 2 bases at J; junction bases unmatched: 3. This CDR3 contains 16 residues. The CDR3 DNA follows: TGCGCCAGCAGCCAAATGACTAGCGGGAACACAGATACGCAGTATTTT. Translation gives CASSQMTSGNTDTQYF.

A note on this clonotype: This may arise from a read error, as a much more abundant clone is one base away. The V and J genes are TRBV27 and TRBJ2-7; TRBD2 agrees at 8 bases. The CDR3 runs to 15 residues. Unmatched junction bases numbered 12, after V lost 3 bases and J lost 8 bases. From germline, CDR1 is MNHEY and CDR2 SMNVEV (reference sequence). The CDR3: CASSFEGLGPLKQYF. In DNA, the CDR3 is TGTGCCAGCAGTTTTGAGGGACTAGGACCGCTCAAGCAGTACTTC.

This clonotype came up a few times. V usage is TRBV12-3 or TRBV12-4 and J usage is TRBJ1-6; D unresolved. Trimming took 4 bases from V and 6 from J, leaving 4 bases between them. The CDR3 runs to 12 residues. CDR3 in amino acids: CASSSANSPLHF. The CDR3 nucleotides read TGTGCCAGCAGTTCTGCTAATTCACCCCTCCACTTT.

The sample holds a few counts of this clonotype. The rearrangement links TRBV7-9 to TRBJ1-2; D possibly corresponds to TRBD1 (6 bases). The CDR3 contains 13 residues. The V end was cut by 8 bases, the J end by 8 bases, with 18 bases between. Germline values: CDR1 SEHNR, CDR2 FQNEAQ (reference sequence). CDR3 loop: CASHNSGAGGYTF. CDR3 nucleotides: TGTGCCAGCCATAATTCAGGGGCGGGAGGCTACACCTTC.

The V call is TRBV7-8, the J call TRBJ2-7; TRBD1 matches at 8 bases. CDR3 size: 15 residues. Germline CDR1 reads SGHVS; CDR2 reads FQNEAQ. The V and J ends lost 5 bases and 5 bases, in that order; junction bases with no gene match: 11. The CDR3 loop reads CASSPHRQGTHEQYF. The CDR3, as DNA: TGTGCCAGCAGCCCCCACCGACAGGGGACCCACGAGCAGTACTTC.

This clonotype showed up many times. The rearrangement links TRBV28 to TRBJ1-6; tentatively, D is TRBD1 (5 bases). Germline V CDR1 and CDR2: MDHEN, SYDVKM. The CDR3 covers 13 residues. Trimming stripped 10 bases from V and 6 bases from J, with 13 bases between. The CDR3 region has the DNA TGTGCCATCCAAGACAGCCTTAATTCACCCCTCCACTTT. Translating gives CAIQDSLNSPLHF.

This chain connects TRBV9 to TRBJ2-7; D gene unclear. Germline loops: CDR1 SGDLS, CDR2 YYNGEE. The CDR3 sequence is 13 residues long. V lost 0 bases and J lost 4, with 8 bases in between. CDR3 nucleotides: TGTGCCAGCAGCGTAGAGCCGAGATACGAGCAGTACTTC. Protein: CASSVEPRYEQYF.

This clonotype was seen a few times. The chain is built from TRBV15 and TRBJ1-1; 7 bases are shared with TRBD1. This CDR3 spans 16 amino acids. With 7 bases clipped from V and 0 bases from J, the junction kept 11 bases outside the gene matches. CDR1 is LNHNV and CDR2 is YYDKDF in the germline V gene (reference sequence). CDR3: CATNFLHDRVNTEAFF. CDR3 DNA sequence: TGTGCCACCAACTTCCTTCATGACAGGGTGAACACTGAAGCTTTCTTT.

Ten or more counts support this clonotype. V and J are TRBV6-5 and TRBJ1-4; D call uncertain. This CDR3 spans 12 amino acids. The V end was cut by 6 bases, the J end by 1 base, with 3 bases between. Germline lookup yields CDR1 MNHEY and CDR2 SVGAGI. The CDR3 protein is CASRGTNEKLFF. The DNA for the CDR3 is TGTGCCAGCAGGGGAACTAATGAAAAACTGTTTTTT.

There are a few counts of this clonotype. The chain is built from TRBV4-1 and TRBJ2-1; D is unclear. Trimming removed 4 bases from V and 1 base from J, with 17 bases in between. The CDR3 is 17 amino acids. CDR1 and CDR2 from the germline V gene are MGHRA and YSYEKL. The CDR3 DNA reads TGCGCCAGCAGCCTCCGACACGGCGCAGGATCCTACAATGAGCAGTTCTTC. Protein: CASSLRHGAGSYNEQFF.

There are many counts of this clonotype. J is TRBJ1-6 and V is TRBV18; 7 nucleotides match TRBD1. The CDR3 is 14 amino acids. V gave up 2 bases and J gave up 9 bases; unmatched junction bases: 4. Germline V gene data show CDR1 as KGHSH and CDR2 as LQKENI. In DNA, the CDR3 is TGTGCCAGCTCACCAGGGACAGCAGGTTCACCCCTCCACTTT. Translation gives CASSPGTAGSPLHF.

Many counts were recorded for this clonotype. The chain employs TRBV20-1 and TRBJ2-3; D is possibly TRBD2 (6 bases). V gave up 0 bases and J gave up 1 base, with 11 bases separating them. Per germline, CDR1 DFQATT and CDR2 SNEGSKA (reference sequence). The CDR3 sequence is 15 residues long. CDR3 protein: CSARDGRRGTDTQYF. DNA of the CDR3: TGCAGTGCTAGAGATGGGAGGAGGGGCACAGATACGCAGTATTTT.

This clonotype was detected ten times or more. This chain connects TRBV20-1 to TRBJ2-5; 9 nucleotides line up with TRBD2. J gave up 6 bases and V 6 bases, and 8 bases lay outside the gene matches. This CDR3 spans 13 amino acids. The germline V gene has CDR1 DFQATT and CDR2 SNEGSKA (reference sequence). The CDR3 region is CSATWREGKTQYF. As DNA, the CDR3 is TGCAGTGCAACGTGGCGGGAGGGGAAGACCCAGTACTTC.

This clonotype was counted many times. V gene TRBV7-2 combines with J gene TRBJ2-1; 8 bases are a match to TRBD1. V was clipped by 5 bases and J by 9 bases; unmatched bases: 6. The CDR3 length is 13 residues. Looked up from germline, CDR1 is SGHTA and CDR2 is FQGNSA. The CDR3 DNA is TGTGCCAGCAGCCCAGGACAGGGACTTGAGCAGTTCTTC. Residues: CASSPGQGLEQFF.